Given below is one T cell receptor beta chain in context. The antigen is unknown. Germline trimming cut 7 bases from V and 4 bases from J; bases unmatched to any gene: 16. There are 16 residues in the CDR3. Germline V gives CDR1 SGHRS, CDR2 YFSETQ. From the reads, TCRdb called clonotypes with MiXCR, one entry per CDR3 protein. Among about 830,000 distinct CDR3 sequences listed, 30% to 35% were seen once. The sample originates from a study of T cell repertoires in cytomegalovirus infection. Overall study context: Epitope selection comprised recently identified HLA-C-restricted CMV epitopes and well-studied HLA-B-restricted CMV epitopes.

V is TRBV5-1 and J is TRBJ1-2; 7 bases are shared with TRBD1. This clonotype was sampled from a human donor in good health (CMV status not recorded). Some clones in this sample may be carry-over from other donors' samples. Specimen: cultured CD8+ T cells from PBMCs, collected from culture after CMV antigen stimulation. The CDR3 here is CASASPEGAVFYGYTF. The CDR3 DNA is TGCGCCAGCGCCAGCCCGGAGGGGGCTGTGTTCTATGGCTACACCTTC.